The 5 T cell receptor beta chains below come from one sample, sequenced in a study of identical twins. TCRdb analysed the 5' RACE reads with MiXCR anew, one entry per CDR3 protein. Here the sample spans fewer than 450,000 distinct CDR3 sequences, roughly 9% being singletons. The specimen sequenced was naive T cells sorted from blood. The receptors derive from a woman aged 50 to 60 in good health.

The V call is TRBV3-1, the J call TRBJ1-3; D remains ambiguous. The CDR3 is 14 residues long. V lost 4 bases and J 4 bases, leaving 11 bases between the germline ends. The germline V gene has CDR1 LGHDT and CDR2 YNNKEL (reference sequence). The CDR3 bases are TGTGCCAGCAGCCCGGGGAGCGGCGGAAACACCATATATTTT. Translating it yields CASSPGSGGNTIYF.

This clonotype was seen ten or more times. The V call is TRBV6-5, the J call TRBJ2-1; no clear D gene. This CDR3 contains 15 residues. The V gene lost 0 bases and the J gene lost 7 bases, with 13 bases spanning the gap. Germline values: CDR1 MNHEY, CDR2 SVGAGI. CDR3: CASSYSKGFRNEQFF. In nucleotides, the CDR3 is TGTGCCAGCAGTTACTCTAAGGGTTTCCGAAATGAGCAGTTCTTC.

This clonotype was counted many times. The gene calls are TRBV5-1 and TRBJ2-2, with no clear D. The CDR3 has 15 residues. V lost 4 bases and J 0 bases, leaving 10 bases between the germline ends. Looked up from germline, CDR1 is SGHRS and CDR2 is YFSETQ. CDR3 in DNA: TGCGCCAGCAGCAGGCTTGCGACGAACACCGGGGAGCTGTTTTTT. Its translation is CASSRLATNTGELFF. The full variable domain, its missing parts supplied by reference TRBV5-1 and TRBJ2-2, is KAGVTQTPRYLIKTRGQQVTLSCSPISGHRSVSWYQQTPGQGLQFLFEYFSETQRNKGNFPGRFSGRQFSNSRSEMNVSTLELGDSALYLCASSRLATNTGELFFGEGSRLTVL.

This clonotype was counted ten times or more. This chain joins TRBV10-3 and TRBJ1-1; no reliable D call. Between the trimmed V and J ends, which lost 7 bases and 5 bases, there was a span of 14 bases. This CDR3 contains 13 residues. The V gene's germline CDR1 is ENHRY and CDR2 SYGVKD. The CDR3 protein is CAIKITADTEAFF. CDR3 nucleotide sequence: TGTGCCATCAAAATAACGGCGGATACTGAAGCTTTCTTT.

Regarding this clonotype: This may be a read error, as it is one base from a much larger clone. The final CDR3 position lacks the conserved phenylalanine or tryptophan, pointing to a likely read error. The chain links TRBV5-1 to TRBJ2-3, with D hard to call. Germline CDR1 reads SGHRS; CDR2 reads YFSETQ. CDR3 size: 14 residues. Trimming took 5 bases from V and 6 from J, leaving 16 bases between them. In DNA form, the CDR3 reads TGCGCCAGCAGTTCTGTTGGGAAGGCCGATACGCAGTATTAT. As protein: CASSSVGKADTQYY.